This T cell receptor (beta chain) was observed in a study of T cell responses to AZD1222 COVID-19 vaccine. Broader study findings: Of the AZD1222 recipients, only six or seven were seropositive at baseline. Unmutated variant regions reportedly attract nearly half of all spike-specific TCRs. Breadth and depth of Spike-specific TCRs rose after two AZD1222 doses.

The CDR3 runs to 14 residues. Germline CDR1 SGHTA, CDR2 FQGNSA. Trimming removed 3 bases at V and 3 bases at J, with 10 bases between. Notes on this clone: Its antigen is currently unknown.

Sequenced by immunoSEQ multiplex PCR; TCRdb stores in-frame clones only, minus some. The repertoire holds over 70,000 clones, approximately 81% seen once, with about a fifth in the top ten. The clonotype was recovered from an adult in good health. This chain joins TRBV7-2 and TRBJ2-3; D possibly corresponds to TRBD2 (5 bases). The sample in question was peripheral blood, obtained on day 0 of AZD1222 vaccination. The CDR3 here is CASSFDRGTDTQYF. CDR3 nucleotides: TGTGCCAGCAGCTTCGATCGAGGGACAGATACGCAGTATTTT.